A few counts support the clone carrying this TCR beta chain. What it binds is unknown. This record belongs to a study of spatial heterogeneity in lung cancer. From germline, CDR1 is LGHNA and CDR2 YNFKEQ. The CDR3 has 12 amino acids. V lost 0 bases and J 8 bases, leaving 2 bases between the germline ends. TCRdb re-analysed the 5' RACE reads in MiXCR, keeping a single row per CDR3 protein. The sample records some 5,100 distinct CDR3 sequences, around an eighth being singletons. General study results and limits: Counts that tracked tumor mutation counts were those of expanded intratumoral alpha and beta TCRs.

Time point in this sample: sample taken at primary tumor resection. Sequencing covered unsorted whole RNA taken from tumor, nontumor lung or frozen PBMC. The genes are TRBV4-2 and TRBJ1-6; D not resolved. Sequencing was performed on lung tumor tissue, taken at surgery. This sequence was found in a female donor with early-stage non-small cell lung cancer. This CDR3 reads CASSQDYSPLHF. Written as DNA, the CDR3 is TGTGCCAGCAGCCAAGATTATTCACCCCTCCACTTT.